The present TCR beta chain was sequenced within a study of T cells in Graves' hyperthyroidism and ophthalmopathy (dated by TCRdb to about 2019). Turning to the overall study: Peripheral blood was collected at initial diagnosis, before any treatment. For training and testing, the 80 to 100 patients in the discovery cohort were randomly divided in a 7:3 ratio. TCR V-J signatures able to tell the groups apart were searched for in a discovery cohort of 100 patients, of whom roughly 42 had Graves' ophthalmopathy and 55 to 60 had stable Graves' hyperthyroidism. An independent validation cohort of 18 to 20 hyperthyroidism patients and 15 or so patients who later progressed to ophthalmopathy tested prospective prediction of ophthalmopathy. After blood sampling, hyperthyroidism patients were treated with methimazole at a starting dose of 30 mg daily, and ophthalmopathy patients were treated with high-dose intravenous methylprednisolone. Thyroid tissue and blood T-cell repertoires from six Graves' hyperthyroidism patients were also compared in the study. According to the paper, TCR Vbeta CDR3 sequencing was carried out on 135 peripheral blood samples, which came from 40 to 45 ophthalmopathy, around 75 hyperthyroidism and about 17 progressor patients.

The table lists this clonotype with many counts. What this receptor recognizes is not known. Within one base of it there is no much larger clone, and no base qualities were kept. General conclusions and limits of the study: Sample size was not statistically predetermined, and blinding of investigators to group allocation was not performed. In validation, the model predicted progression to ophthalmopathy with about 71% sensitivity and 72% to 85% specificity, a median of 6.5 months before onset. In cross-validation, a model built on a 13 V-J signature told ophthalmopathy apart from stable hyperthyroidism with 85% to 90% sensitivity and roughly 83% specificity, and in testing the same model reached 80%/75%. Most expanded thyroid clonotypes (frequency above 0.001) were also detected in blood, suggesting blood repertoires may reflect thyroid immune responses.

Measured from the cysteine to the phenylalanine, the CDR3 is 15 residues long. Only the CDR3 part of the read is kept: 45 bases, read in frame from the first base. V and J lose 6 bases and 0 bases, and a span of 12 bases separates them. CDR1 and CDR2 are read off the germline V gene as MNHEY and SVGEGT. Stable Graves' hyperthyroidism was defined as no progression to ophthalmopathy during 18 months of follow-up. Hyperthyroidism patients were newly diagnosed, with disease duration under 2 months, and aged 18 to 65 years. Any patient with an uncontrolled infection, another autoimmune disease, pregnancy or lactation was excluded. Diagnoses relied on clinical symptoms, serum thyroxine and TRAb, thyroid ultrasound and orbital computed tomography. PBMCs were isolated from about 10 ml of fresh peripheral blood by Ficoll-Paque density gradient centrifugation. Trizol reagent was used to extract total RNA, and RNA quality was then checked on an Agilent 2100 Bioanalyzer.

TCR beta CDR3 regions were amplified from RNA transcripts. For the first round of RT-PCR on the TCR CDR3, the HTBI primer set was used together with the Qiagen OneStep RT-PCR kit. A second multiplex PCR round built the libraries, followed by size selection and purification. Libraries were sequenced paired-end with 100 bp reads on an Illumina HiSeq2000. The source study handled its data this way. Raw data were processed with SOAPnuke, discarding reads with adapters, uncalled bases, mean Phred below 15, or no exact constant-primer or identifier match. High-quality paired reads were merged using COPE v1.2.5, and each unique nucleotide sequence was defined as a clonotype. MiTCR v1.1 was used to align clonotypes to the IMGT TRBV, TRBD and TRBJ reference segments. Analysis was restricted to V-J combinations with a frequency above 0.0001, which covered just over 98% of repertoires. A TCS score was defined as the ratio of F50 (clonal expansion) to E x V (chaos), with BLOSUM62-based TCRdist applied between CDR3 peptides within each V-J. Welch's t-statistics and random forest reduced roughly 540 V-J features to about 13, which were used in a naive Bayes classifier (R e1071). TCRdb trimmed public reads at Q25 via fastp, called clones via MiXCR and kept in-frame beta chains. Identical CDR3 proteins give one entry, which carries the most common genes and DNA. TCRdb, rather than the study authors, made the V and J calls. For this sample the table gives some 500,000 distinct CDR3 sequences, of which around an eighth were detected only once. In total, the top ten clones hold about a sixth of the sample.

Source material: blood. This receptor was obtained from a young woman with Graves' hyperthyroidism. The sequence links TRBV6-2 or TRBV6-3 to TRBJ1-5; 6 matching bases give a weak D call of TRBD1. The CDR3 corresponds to CASSKQGYSNQPQHF. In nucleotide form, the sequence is TGTGCCAGCAGCAAACAGGGATATAGCAATCAGCCCCAGCATTTT.